The rows below give T cell receptor beta chains drawn from one sample of a study of T cells in Graves' hyperthyroidism and ophthalmopathy. TCRdb called the multiplex PCR reads again in MiXCR, with one record for every CDR3 protein. The sample yields about 610,000 distinct CDR3 sequences, roughly 14% seen once. The sequencing sample was made of blood. The receptors shown here come from a woman aged 35 to 49 with Graves' ophthalmopathy. Each CDR3 is given with its conserved first and last residue. A D gene is named only where the DNA matches it firmly. Rows may omit the clone size; those that give it use once, few, many or a size class.

D gene: -; J gene: TRBJ2-2; V gene: TRBV4-3; clone size: few; CDR3 protein: CASSQDGGLGPRGSVTGELFF; CDR3 DNA: TGCGCCAGCAGCCAAGATGGTGGCCTCGGACCCAGGGGTAGTGTCACCGGGGAGCTGTTTTTT
D gene: -; J gene: TRBJ2-7; V gene: TRBV12-3/TRBV12-4; clone size: many; CDR3 protein: CASSLGDGLGYEQYF; CDR3 DNA: TGTGCCAGCAGTTTAGGGGACGGCCTTGGGTACGAGCAGTACTTC
D gene: TRBD2; J gene: TRBJ2-7; V gene: TRBV12-3/TRBV12-4; clone size: -; CDR3 protein: CASSLVGLAGVGREQYF; CDR3 DNA: TGTGCCAGCAGTTTAGTCGGGCTAGCGGGAGTAGGGCGCGAGCAGTACTTC
D gene: TRBD1; J gene: TRBJ2-7; V gene: TRBV6-1; clone size: -; CDR3 protein: CASRGQEAYEQYF; CDR3 DNA: TGTGCCAGCCGGGGACAGGAAGCCTACGAGCAGTACTTC
D gene: -; J gene: TRBJ1-1; V gene: TRBV6-5; clone size: -; CDR3 protein: CASSYSGAWNTEAFF; CDR3 DNA: TGTGCCAGCAGTTACTCGGGGGCATGGAACACTGAAGCTTTCTTT
D gene: -; J gene: TRBJ2-7; V gene: TRBV6-1; clone size: few; CDR3 protein: CASRRLGGLHEQYF; CDR3 DNA: TGTGCCAGCAGACGCCTAGGGGGGCTCCACGAGCAGTACTTC
D gene: TRBD2; J gene: TRBJ2-1; V gene: TRBV20-1; clone size: many; CDR3 protein: CSARSSGTPEQFF; CDR3 DNA: TGCAGTGCTAGGTCTAGCGGGACTCCCGAGCAGTTCTTC
D gene: -; J gene: TRBJ1-1; V gene: TRBV7-9; clone size: many; CDR3 protein: CASSPPTGTSEAFF; CDR3 DNA: TGTGCCAGCAGCCCCCCGACAGGAACCTCTGAAGCTTTCTTT
D gene: -; J gene: TRBJ1-6; V gene: TRBV11-2; clone size: many; CDR3 protein: CASSSSGGLSPLHF; CDR3 DNA: TGTGCCAGCAGCTCCAGCGGGGGGCTTTCACCCCTCCACTTT
D gene: -; J gene: TRBJ1-3; V gene: TRBV9; clone size: once; CDR3 protein: CASGDGHSGNTIYF; CDR3 DNA: TGTGCCAGCGGGGACGGCCACTCTGGAAACACCATATATTTT
D gene: -; J gene: TRBJ1-2; V gene: TRBV6-2/TRBV6-3; clone size: many; CDR3 protein: CASSQSTYGNTF; CDR3 DNA: TGTGCCAGCAGTCAGAGTACTTATGGCAACACCTTC
D gene: -; J gene: TRBJ2-2; V gene: TRBV3-1; clone size: few; CDR3 protein: CASSRPSGTGELFF; CDR3 DNA: TGTGCCAGCAGCCGCCCTAGTGGCACCGGGGAGCTGTTTTTT
D gene: -; J gene: TRBJ1-1; V gene: TRBV6-1; clone size: many; CDR3 protein: CASSDRYTEAFF; CDR3 DNA: TGTGCCAGCAGTGACCGGTACACTGAAGCTTTCTTT
D gene: -; J gene: TRBJ2-7; V gene: TRBV29-1; clone size: -; CDR3 protein: CSVATSYGYGQYF; CDR3 DNA: TGCAGCGTTGCCACCTCCTATGGATACGGGCAGTACTTC
D gene: -; J gene: TRBJ2-3; V gene: TRBV15; clone size: -; CDR3 protein: CATSRSPGSDTQYF; CDR3 DNA: TGTGCCACCAGCAGATCCCCGGGGTCAGATACGCAGTATTTT
D gene: TRBD1; J gene: TRBJ2-5; V gene: TRBV29-1; clone size: many; CDR3 protein: CSVTPGQGQETQYF; CDR3 DNA: TGCAGCGTGACCCCGGGACAGGGACAAGAGACCCAGTACTTC
D gene: -; J gene: TRBJ1-2; V gene: TRBV19; clone size: many; CDR3 protein: CASRDWGYGYTF; CDR3 DNA: TGTGCCAGCCGAGACTGGGGGTATGGCTACACCTTC
D gene: TRBD1; J gene: TRBJ2-7; V gene: TRBV13; clone size: -; CDR3 protein: CASSTSDRKLSYEQYF; CDR3 DNA: TGTGCCAGCAGCACTTCGGACAGGAAATTATCCTACGAGCAGTACTTC
D gene: -; J gene: TRBJ2-5; V gene: TRBV27; clone size: many; CDR3 protein: CASSLSRLGTQYF; CDR3 DNA: TGTGCCAGCAGTTTATCGAGGTTGGGGACCCAGTACTTC
D gene: -; J gene: TRBJ2-2; V gene: TRBV6-2/TRBV6-3; clone size: -; CDR3 protein: CASSYSSPYGGELFF; CDR3 DNA: TGTGCCAGCAGTTACTCCTCCCCGTACGGCGGGGAGCTGTTTTTT
D gene: TRBD2; J gene: TRBJ2-7; V gene: TRBV28; clone size: many; CDR3 protein: CASSLGLAGGLGQYF; CDR3 DNA: TGTGCCAGCAGTTTGGGCTTAGCGGGAGGGCTCGGGCAGTACTTC
D gene: TRBD1; J gene: TRBJ2-5; V gene: TRBV24-1; clone size: -; CDR3 protein: CATSDPLADRGETQYF; CDR3 DNA: TGTGCCACCAGTGATCCTTTAGCGGACAGGGGAGAGACCCAGTACTTC
D gene: TRBD1; J gene: TRBJ1-1; V gene: TRBV20-1; clone size: -; CDR3 protein: CSARDLTGWDTEAFF; CDR3 DNA: TGCAGTGCTAGAGATCTGACAGGGTGGGACACTGAAGCTTTCTTT
D gene: -; J gene: TRBJ1-2; V gene: TRBV28; clone size: many; CDR3 protein: CASSSERMFQGYTF; CDR3 DNA: TGTGCCAGCAGTTCCGAGAGAATGTTTCAGGGCTACACCTTC
D gene: -; J gene: TRBJ2-5; V gene: TRBV7-9; clone size: few; CDR3 protein: CASSLRRSTYQETQYF; CDR3 DNA: TGTGCCAGCAGCTTAAGGAGATCGACGTACCAAGAGACCCAGTACTTC
D gene: TRBD2; J gene: TRBJ2-7; V gene: TRBV20-1; clone size: few; CDR3 protein: CSARDRGGRLEQYF; CDR3 DNA: TGCAGTGCTAGAGATCGCGGGGGGCGTCTCGAGCAGTACTTC
D gene: -; J gene: TRBJ1-5; V gene: TRBV3-1; clone size: -; CDR3 protein: CASSQDTDRNQPQHF; CDR3 DNA: TGTGCCAGCAGCCAGGATACAGATCGCAATCAGCCCCAGCATTTT
D gene: TRBD1; J gene: TRBJ1-2; V gene: TRBV7-9; clone size: many; CDR3 protein: CASSLAGTDVGYTF; CDR3 DNA: TGTGCCAGCAGCTTAGCGGGGACAGACGTTGGCTACACCTTC
D gene: TRBD1; J gene: TRBJ1-1; V gene: TRBV28; clone size: -; CDR3 protein: CASSPPGTGLNTEAFF; CDR3 DNA: TGTGCCAGCAGCCCCCCCGGGACAGGGTTGAACACTGAAGCTTTCTTT
D gene: TRBD1; J gene: TRBJ2-5; V gene: TRBV5-5; clone size: many; CDR3 protein: CASSLAEEGGDRGETQYF; CDR3 DNA: TGTGCCAGCAGCTTGGCCGAAGAGGGAGGAGACAGGGGAGAGACCCAGTACTTC
D gene: -; J gene: TRBJ2-5; V gene: TRBV28; clone size: many; CDR3 protein: CASSLPGFQETQYF; CDR3 DNA: TGTGCCAGCAGTTTGCCCGGGTTCCAAGAGACCCAGTACTTC
D gene: TRBD2; J gene: TRBJ2-2; V gene: TRBV6-1; clone size: many; CDR3 protein: CASSRTSGSFTGELFF; CDR3 DNA: TGTGCCAGCAGCAGAACTAGCGGGAGCTTTACCGGGGAGCTGTTTTTT
D gene: -; J gene: TRBJ2-7; V gene: TRBV29-1; clone size: many; CDR3 protein: CSVRESYEQYF; CDR3 DNA: TGCAGCGTGAGGGAGTCCTACGAGCAGTACTTC
D gene: TRBD1; J gene: TRBJ1-3; V gene: TRBV19; clone size: many; CDR3 protein: CASSTSPASTGKFGNTIYF; CDR3 DNA: TGTGCCAGTAGTACCAGCCCAGCGTCGACAGGGAAGTTTGGAAACACCATATATTTT
D gene: TRBD1; J gene: TRBJ2-7; V gene: TRBV5-1; clone size: -; CDR3 protein: CASSPSGTEDYEQYF; CDR3 DNA: TGCGCCAGCAGCCCTTCCGGGACAGAGGACTACGAGCAGTACTTC
D gene: TRBD2; J gene: TRBJ2-2; V gene: TRBV7-6; clone size: many; CDR3 protein: CASSKGGWTSVTGELFF; CDR3 DNA: TGTGCCAGCAGCAAAGGAGGCTGGACTAGCGTAACCGGGGAGCTGTTTTTT
D gene: -; J gene: TRBJ1-2; V gene: TRBV27; clone size: few; CDR3 protein: CASSLGQGTVYTF; CDR3 DNA: TGTGCCAGCAGTTTGGGGCAGGGAACGGTCTACACCTTC
D gene: -; J gene: TRBJ1-1; V gene: TRBV7-2; clone size: few; CDR3 protein: CASSLVSSLDTEAFF; CDR3 DNA: TGTGCCAGCAGCTTAGTATCATCCCTGGACACTGAAGCTTTCTTT
D gene: -; J gene: TRBJ2-5; V gene: TRBV3-1; clone size: -; CDR3 protein: CAGSQDLASSETQYF; CDR3 DNA: TGTGCCGGCAGCCAAGATCTAGCAAGTTCTGAGACCCAGTACTTC